Here is one T cell receptor beta chain with its context. Clones were sequenced by immunoSEQ multiplex PCR, and TCRdb holds only the in-frame ones, with some missing. The table shows around 260,000 clones, with 70% to 90% occurring only once. There are 15 residues in the CDR3. The junction had 8 bases not matched to a gene; V was cut back by 7 bases and J by 0 bases. CDR1 is MNHNY, CDR2 SVGAGI, per germline (reference sequence). This sample stems from a study of blood T cell repertoires in COVID-19. About the research overall: Samples came from the United States, Italy and Spain, spanning acute and convalescent COVID-19. Sources were T cells, B-cell-depleted T cells, or PBMCs; the material itself was cDNA or gDNA.

The sequence was collected from a man in his fifties or sixties who had recovered from COVID-19. The chain carries TRBV6-6 and TRBJ2-7, with 8 bases fitting TRBD2. The sample comprised peripheral blood. CDR3 loop: CASIPGLAGSYEQYF. CDR3 coding DNA: TGTGCCAGCATACCCGGTCTAGCGGGCTCCTACGAGCAGTACTTC.